This TCR beta chain originates from a study of beta chain features in type 1 diabetes. Study results and caveats: Relative to healthy donors, patients appeared to have naive, central memory and Treg TCRB repertoires that were more similar. TCRB CDR3s from Type 1 diabetes patients were moderately but significantly shorter in all four CD4+ subsets.

A remark on this clone: Its specificity is not known.

The investigators reverse transcribed all of the isolated RNA, so they sequenced expressed TCRB transcripts. Only in-frame clones appear in the TCRdb table, and some are missing; sequencing was by immunoSEQ multiplex PCR. The sample records 28,000 or so clones, less than 75% being singletons. The germline CDR1 and CDR2 sequences are SGHRS and YFSETQ. Trimming removed 0 bases from V and 0 bases from J, with 7 bases in between. The CDR3 is 15 amino acids. Sequenced: Tregs from blood. The receptor's source is a woman aged 30 to 39 with type 1 diabetes. This chain connects TRBV5-1 to TRBJ1-5; tentative D call: TRBD1 (5 bases). Written as DNA, the CDR3 is TGCGCCAGCAGCTTGGTAGGGGATAGCAATCAGCCCCAGCATTTT. Residues: CASSLVGDSNQPQHF.